This T cell receptor beta chain stems from a study of response to subunit inactivated influenza vaccine. Study outcomes and limitations: Authors suggested each seasonal flu vaccination may recruit only limited numbers of new T cells.

In regard to this clonotype: What it binds is not known.

TCRdb re-analysed the RT-PCR reads in MiXCR, keeping a single row per CDR3 protein. The sample contains around 520,000 distinct CDR3 sequences, about 25% of which appear only once. The CDR3 contains 15 residues. The ends were cut back, 1 base at V and 0 bases at J, with 7 bases in the middle. CDR1 and CDR2 from the germline V gene are ENHRY and SYGVKD. This sample comprised CD4+ T cells sorted from PBMCs, obtained more than 4 days after vaccination. This sequence was found in a man between 50 and 59 years old who received an inactivated influenza vaccine. The chain joins TRBV10-3 to TRBJ1-3, with D unclear. This chain's CDR3 is CAISEFAGSGNTIYF. In DNA, the CDR3 is TGTGCCATCAGTGAGTTTGCTGGCTCTGGAAACACCATATATTTT.